These T cell receptor beta chains were read from a single sample in a study of OX40 agonist ivuxolimab in advanced cancers. Using immunoSEQ multiplex PCR, the repertoire was profiled, and TCRdb retains in-frame clones only, with some absent. The repertoire includes tens of thousands of clones, over 70% of them detected once, and approximately 5.1% sits in the top ten. This specimen consisted of CD4+ or CD8+ T cells sorted from blood, obtained in a trial of the OX40 agonist ivuxolimab. Receptor source: an adult with an advanced solid tumor such as melanoma, head and neck, liver or kidney cancer. The CDR3 runs from the conserved cysteine through the conserved F or W. A D gene is named only where the DNA matches it firmly.

D | V | CDR3
TRBD1 | TRBV4-3 | CASSQWTGQGAEAFF
NA | TRBV12-1 | CASSRGRSTDTQYF
NA | TRBV6-5 | CASSYTVQDDKQPQHF
NA | TRBV6-1 | CASSDGTGLYGYTF
NA | TRBV30 | CAWSRGSHGDGQFF
TRBD1 | TRBV6-5 | CASSYPQGANNYGYTF
TRBD1 | TRBV7-2 | CASSLQRQGAPTGELFF
NA | TRBV6-5 | CASSVGLYYEQYF
NA | TRBV19 | CASINPMNTEAFF
NA | TRBV4-1 | CASSQDEIGLTNQPQHF
TRBD1 | TRBV10-1 | CASSVGQGDSMLYNEQFF
NA | TRBV2 | CASSGQFNNQPQHF
NA | TRBV19 | CASSIGGPPLHF
NA | TRBV5-6 | CASSSSTFDYTDTQYF
TRBD1 | TRBV19 | CASSTRGQGTYEQYF
NA | TRBV18 | CASSPIRGTGELFF
NA | TRBV15 | CATSSTSAEEFTDTQYF
TRBD2 | TRBV19 | CASGLAGVVADTQYF
NA | TRBV6-5 | CASSYRGYNEQFF
NA | TRBV7-9 | CASSLDGRDTQYF
NA | TRBV14 | CASSQDKGLGTGSWQFF
NA | TRBV4-3 | CASSQGQTYEQYF
TRBD2 | TRBV7-9 | CASSSLSGAGNTGELFF
NA | TRBV7-9 | CASSLSGGQQETQYF
TRBD2 | TRBV28 | CASSSTSGRLGENIQYF
NA | TRBV4-2 | CASSPLTGAWETQYF
NA | TRBV7-2 | CASSPDANTIYF
NA | TRBV15 | CATSRFEGQFF
TRBD1 | TRBV19 | CASMLGTGGTGELFF
NA | TRBV2 | CASSDPWTRDEKLFF
TRBD1 | TRBV30 | CAWSGQAYSNQPQHF
TRBD1 | TRBV19 | CASSIDRQGGQPQHF
NA | TRBV27 | CASSQGAFF
TRBD1 | TRBV19 | CASTITGTGDGYTF
NA | TRBV28 | CASGQWTAYGYTF
NA | TRBV4-1 | CASSQVGRDTEAFF
NA | TRBV15 | CATSRDRGQGPTVNTDTQYF
TRBD1 | TRBV5-6 | CASSLKGTGVVTEAFF
NA | TRBV14 | CASSRAGTGKSPLHF
NA | TRBV4-3 | CASSQSRGPYEQYF
TRBD1 | TRBV7-2 | CASSAQGAVNEKLFF
NA | TRBV7-9 | CASSPQGGTNEKLFF
NA | TRBV9 | CASSRGQSSRLSYGYTF
NA | TRBV5-4 | CASSLASRIPGTDTQYF
NA | TRBV7-2 | CASSLGDGRAHEQFF
NA | TRBV11-2 | CASSLGQSPYYGYTF
TRBD1 | TRBV15 | CATLDRGRPGEAFF
NA | TRBV7-8 | CASTHEGYNEQFF
NA | TRBV2 | CAHAQGVNEKLFF
TRBD1 | TRBV28 | CASSSPTGLQETQYF
NA | TRBV4-2 | CASSRSNANTGELFF
NA | TRBV5-4 | CASSVRGGSETQYF
NA | TRBV30 | CACPKGGVPYEQYF